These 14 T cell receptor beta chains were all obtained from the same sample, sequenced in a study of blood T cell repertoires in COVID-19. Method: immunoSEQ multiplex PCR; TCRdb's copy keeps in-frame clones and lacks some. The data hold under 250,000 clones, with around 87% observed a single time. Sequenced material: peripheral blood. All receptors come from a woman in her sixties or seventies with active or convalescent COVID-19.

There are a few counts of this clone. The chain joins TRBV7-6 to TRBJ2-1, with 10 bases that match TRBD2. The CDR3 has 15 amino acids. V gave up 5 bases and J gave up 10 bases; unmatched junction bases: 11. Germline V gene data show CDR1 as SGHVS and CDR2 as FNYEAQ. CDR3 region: CASSKTAGGRGEQFF. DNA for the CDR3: TGTGCCAGCAGCAAGACAGCGGGGGGGCGAGGAGAGCAGTTCTTC.

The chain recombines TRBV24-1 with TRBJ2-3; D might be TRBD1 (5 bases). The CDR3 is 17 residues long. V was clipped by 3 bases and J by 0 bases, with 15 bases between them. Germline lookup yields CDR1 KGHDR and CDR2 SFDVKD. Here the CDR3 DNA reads TGTGCCACCAGTGATCCATCAGGGTTAACTAGCACAGATACGCAGTATTTT. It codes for CATSDPSGLTSTDTQYF.

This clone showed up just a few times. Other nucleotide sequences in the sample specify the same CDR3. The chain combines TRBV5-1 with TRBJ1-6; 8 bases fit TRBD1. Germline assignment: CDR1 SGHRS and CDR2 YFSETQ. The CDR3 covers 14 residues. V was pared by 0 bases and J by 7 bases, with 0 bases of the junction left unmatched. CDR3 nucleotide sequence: TGCGCCAGCAGCTTGGGACAGGGGAATTCACCCCTCCACTTT. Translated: CASSLGQGNSPLHF.

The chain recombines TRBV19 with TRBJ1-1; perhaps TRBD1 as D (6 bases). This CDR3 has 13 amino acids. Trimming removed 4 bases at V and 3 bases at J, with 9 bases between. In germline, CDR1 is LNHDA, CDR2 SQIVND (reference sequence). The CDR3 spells CASSTYRDTEAFF. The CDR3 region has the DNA TGTGCCAGTAGTACATACAGGGACACTGAAGCTTTCTTT.

The CDR3 DNA follows: TGTGCCAGCAGCTTAGTAACAGGGGGCCCAGAGACCCAGTACTTC. It is translated as CASSLVTGGPETQYF. The chain carries TRBV11-2 and TRBJ2-5, with 9 bases lining up with TRBD1. The CDR3 is made up of 15 amino acids. The V and J ends lost 1 base and 4 bases, in that order; junction bases with no gene match: 4. The germline CDR1 and CDR2 sequences are SGHAT and FQNNGV. The complete variable domain, with remaining parts taken from reference TRBV11-2 and TRBJ2-5, reads EAGVAQSPRYKIIEKRQSVAFWCNPISGHATLYWYQQILGQGPKLLIQFQNNGVVDDSQLPKDRFSAERLKGVDSTLKIQPAKLEDSAVYLCASSLVTGGPETQYFGPGTRLLVL.

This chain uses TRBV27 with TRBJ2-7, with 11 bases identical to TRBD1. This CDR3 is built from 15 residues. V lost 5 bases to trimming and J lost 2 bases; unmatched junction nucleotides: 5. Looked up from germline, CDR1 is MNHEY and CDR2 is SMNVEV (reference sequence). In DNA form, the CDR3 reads TGTGCCAGCAGTCGGACAGGGGGCGAGACCTACGAGCAGTACTTC. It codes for CASSRTGGETYEQYF.

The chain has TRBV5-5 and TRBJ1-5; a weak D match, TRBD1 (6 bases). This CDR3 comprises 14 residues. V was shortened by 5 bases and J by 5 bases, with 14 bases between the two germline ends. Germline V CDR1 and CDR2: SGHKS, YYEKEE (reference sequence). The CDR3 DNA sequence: TGTGCCAGCAGAACCGGGACACTTGATCAGCCCCAGCATTTT. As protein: CASRTGTLDQPQHF.

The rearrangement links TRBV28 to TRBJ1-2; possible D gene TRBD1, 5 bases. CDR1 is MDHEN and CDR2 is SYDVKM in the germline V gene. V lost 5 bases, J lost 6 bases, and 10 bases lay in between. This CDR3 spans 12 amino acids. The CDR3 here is CASSRRANGYTF. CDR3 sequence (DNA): TGTGCCAGCAGTCGCAGGGCCAATGGCTACACCTTC.

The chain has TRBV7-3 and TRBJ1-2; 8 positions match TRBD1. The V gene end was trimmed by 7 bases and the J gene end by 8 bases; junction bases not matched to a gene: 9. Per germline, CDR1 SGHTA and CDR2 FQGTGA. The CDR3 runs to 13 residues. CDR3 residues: CASTEDRVFGYTF. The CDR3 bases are TGTGCCAGCACCGAGGACAGGGTGTTCGGCTACACCTTC.

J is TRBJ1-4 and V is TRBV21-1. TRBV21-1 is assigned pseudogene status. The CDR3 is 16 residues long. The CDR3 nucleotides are TGTGCCAGCAGCAAAAAAGGCCTCCAGGGAGGTGACAAACTGTTTTTT. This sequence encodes CASSKKGLQGGDKLFF.

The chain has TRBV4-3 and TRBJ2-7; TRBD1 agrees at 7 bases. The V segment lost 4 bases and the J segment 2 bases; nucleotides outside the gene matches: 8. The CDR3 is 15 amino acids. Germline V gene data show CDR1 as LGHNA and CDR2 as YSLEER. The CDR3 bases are TGCGCCAGCAGCCGAAGCGTAGGGGGCCCCTACGAGCAGTACTTC. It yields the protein CASSRSVGGPYEQYF.

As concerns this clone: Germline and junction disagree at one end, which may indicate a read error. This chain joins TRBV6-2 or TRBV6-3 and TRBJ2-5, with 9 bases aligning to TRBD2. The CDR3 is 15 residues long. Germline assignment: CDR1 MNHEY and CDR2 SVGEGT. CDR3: CARSGGGGAHETQYF. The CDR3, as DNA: TGTGCCCGCAGTGGGGGCGGGGGGGCCCACGAGACCCAGTACTTC.

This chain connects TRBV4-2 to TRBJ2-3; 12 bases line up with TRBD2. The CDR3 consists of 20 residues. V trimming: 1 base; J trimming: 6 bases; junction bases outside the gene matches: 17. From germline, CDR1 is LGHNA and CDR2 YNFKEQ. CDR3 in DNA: TGTGCCAGCAGCCAAGTCTTTAACCACGTGACTAGCGGGGGAGGGGATACGCAGTATTTT. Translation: CASSQVFNHVTSGGGDTQYF.

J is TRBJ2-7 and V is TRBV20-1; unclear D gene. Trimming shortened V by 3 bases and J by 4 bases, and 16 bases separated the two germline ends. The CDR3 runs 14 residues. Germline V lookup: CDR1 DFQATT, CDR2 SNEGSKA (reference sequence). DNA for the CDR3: TGCAGTGCTAGTTCCCCTCCCCCGAGGTACGAGCAGTACTTC. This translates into CSASSPPPRYEQYF.